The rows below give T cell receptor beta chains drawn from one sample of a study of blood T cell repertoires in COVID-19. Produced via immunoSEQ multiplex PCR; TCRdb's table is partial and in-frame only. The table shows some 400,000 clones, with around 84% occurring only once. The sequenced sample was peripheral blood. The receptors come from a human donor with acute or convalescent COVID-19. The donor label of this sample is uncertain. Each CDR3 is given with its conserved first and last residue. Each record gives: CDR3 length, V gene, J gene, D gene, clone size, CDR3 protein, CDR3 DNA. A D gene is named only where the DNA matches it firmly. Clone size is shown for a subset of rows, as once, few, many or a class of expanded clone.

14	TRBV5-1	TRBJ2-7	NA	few	CASSFSGSTYEQYF	TGCGCCAGCAGCTTTAGCGGATCAACCTACGAGCAGTACTTC
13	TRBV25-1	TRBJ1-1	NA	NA	CASEGSSFPEAFF	TGTGCCAGCGAGGGCAGCTCCTTCCCCGAAGCTTTCTTT
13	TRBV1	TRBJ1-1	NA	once	CTSRGQENTEAFF	TGCACCAGCAGGGGACAGGAGAACACTGAAGCTTTCTTT
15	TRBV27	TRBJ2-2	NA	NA	CASRSGTSNTGELFF	TGTGCCAGCAGATCCGGGACATCGAACACCGGGGAGCTGTTTTTT
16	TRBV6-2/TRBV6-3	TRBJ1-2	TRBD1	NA	CASSPWGDRGGYGYTF	TGTGCCAGCAGTCCCTGGGGGGACAGGGGAGGCTATGGCTACACCTTC
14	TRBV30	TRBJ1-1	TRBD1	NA	CAWSEGARNTEAFF	TGTGCCTGGAGTGAGGGGGCAAGGAACACTGAAGCTTTCTTT
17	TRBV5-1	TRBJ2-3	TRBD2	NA	CASSLSGLADITDTQYF	TGCGCCAGCAGCTTGTCGGGACTAGCGGACATAACAGATACGCAGTATTTT
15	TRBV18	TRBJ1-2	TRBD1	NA	CASSPTGQGFYGYTF	TGTGCCAGCTCACCCACGGGACAGGGTTTCTATGGCTACACCTTC
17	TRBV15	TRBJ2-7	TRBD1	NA	CATSRDADRGSTYEQYF	TGTGCCACCAGCAGAGATGCTGACAGGGGATCCACCTACGAGCAGTACTTC
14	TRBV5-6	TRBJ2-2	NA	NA	CASSLTMNTGELFF	TGTGCCAGCAGCTTGACTATGAACACCGGGGAGCTGTTTTTT
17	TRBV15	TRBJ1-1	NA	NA	CATSRQRGPRGSTEAFF	TGTGCCACCAGCAGACAACGAGGACCCCGGGGGAGCACTGAAGCTTTCTTT
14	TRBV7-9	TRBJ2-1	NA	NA	CASSSRNMYNEQFF	TGTGCCAGCAGCTCTCGTAATATGTACAATGAGCAGTTCTTC
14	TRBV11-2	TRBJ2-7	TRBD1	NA	CASSPEDRGYEQYF	TGTGCCAGCAGCCCCGAGGACAGGGGTTACGAGCAGTACTTC
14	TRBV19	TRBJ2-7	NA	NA	CASSVDSLSYEQYF	TGTGCCAGTAGTGTGGACAGTCTCTCCTACGAGCAGTACTTC
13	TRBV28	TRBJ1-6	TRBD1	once	CASSRQGDSPLHF	TGTGCCAGCAGTAGACAGGGAGACTCACCCCTCCACTTT
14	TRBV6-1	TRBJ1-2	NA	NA	CASSEALRGYGYTF	TGTGCCAGCAGTGAAGCGCTCAGGGGCTATGGCTACACCTTC